The source of this TCR beta chain is a study of beta chain features in type 1 diabetes. Reverse transcription of all isolated RNA meant that expressed TCRB transcripts were sequenced. Using immunoSEQ multiplex PCR, the repertoire was profiled, and TCRdb retains in-frame clones only, with some absent. The sample carries a few hundred thousand clones, 12% to 15% recorded once. This clone was seen many times. This specimen includes other DNA sequences encoding the same CDR3. CDR1 and CDR2 (germline): SGHNT, YYREEE (reference sequence). V gave up 4 bases and J gave up 0 bases, with 3 bases separating them. The CDR3 sequence is 12 residues long. A CD45RO/CCR7/CD25/CD127/CD95/CD27 panel sorted naive, central memory, regulatory and stem cell-like memory CD4+ cells.

The gene calls are TRBV5-4 and TRBJ2-3; D is ambiguous. Sequencing was done on a sample of central memory CD4+ T cells from blood. The sequence was obtained from a man younger than 40 in good health. The CDR3 here is CASSPSTDTQYF. In DNA form, the CDR3 reads TGTGCCAGCAGCCCAAGCACAGATACGCAGTATTTT.